The sequence of this T cell receptor (beta chain) was determined in a study of blood T cells in healthy people across ages. A second 7 to 11 cycle PCR used barcoded and J-beta primers. TCRdb processed the 5' RACE reads anew with MiXCR; each CDR3 protein has one entry. The sample lists 1.5 million to 2 million distinct CDR3 sequences; 28% were seen once. The CDR3 consists of 20 residues. The germline CDR1 and CDR2 sequences are SGHTA and FQGTGA. Points on this clonotype: At one end the junction does not follow the germline gene, possibly because of a read error.

The TCR comes from a woman in her thirties in good health. Sequencing used blood. The rearrangement joins TRBV7-3 to TRBJ1-5; 7 bases are a match to TRBD1. The CDR3 coding sequence is TGTACCAGCAGTTCGGATTTGTGCCTACAGGGGAAGGTTTGCAATCAGCCCCAGCATTTT. Translated: CTSSSDLCLQGKVCNQPQHF.